The text below deals with one T cell receptor beta chain. Its antigen is still unknown. The ends were cut back, 1 base at V and 6 bases at J, with 15 bases in the middle. The CDR3 covers 16 residues. CDR1 SGHTA and CDR2 FQGNSA come from the germline V gene. Unstimulated regulatory T cells (CD4+CD25+CD127-), CD4+CD25- non-regulatory cells, CD4 and CD8 cells were FACS-sorted from thawed PBMCs. These data come from a study of Tregs in tolerant kidney transplant recipients. Assay: immunoSEQ multiplex PCR; the TCRdb copy retains only in-frame clones and omits some. Of approximately 93,000 clones in the sample, over 85% are singletons; the top ten hold approximately 0.48%. Study observations and caveats: Few patients were studied, so findings need validation in larger groups.

The source was CD4+ T cells from blood, collected before the transplant. The chain couples TRBV7-2 to TRBJ2-2, with D uncertain. This receptor was obtained from a human donor who received a combined kidney and bone marrow transplant. CDR3 region: CASSLVSSLPAGELFF. The CDR3 nucleotides are TGTGCCAGCAGCTTAGTTTCTAGTCTACCCGCCGGGGAGCTGTTTTTT.